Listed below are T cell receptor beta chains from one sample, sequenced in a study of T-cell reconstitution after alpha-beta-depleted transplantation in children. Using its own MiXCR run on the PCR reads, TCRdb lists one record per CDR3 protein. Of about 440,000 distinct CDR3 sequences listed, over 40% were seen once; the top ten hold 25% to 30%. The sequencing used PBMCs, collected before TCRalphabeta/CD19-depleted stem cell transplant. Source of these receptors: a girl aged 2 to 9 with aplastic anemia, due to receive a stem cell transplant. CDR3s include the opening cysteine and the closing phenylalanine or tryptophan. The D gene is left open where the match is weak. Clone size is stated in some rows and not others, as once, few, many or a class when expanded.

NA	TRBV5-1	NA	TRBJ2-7	TGCGCCAGCAGCTTGGCCACACAGGTTTACTACGAGCAGTACTTC	CASSLATQVYYEQYF
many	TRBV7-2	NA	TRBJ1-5	TGTGCCAGCAGCTCGGGCGTGAAGGCCCAGGGGCCCCAGCATTTT	CASSSGVKAQGPQHF
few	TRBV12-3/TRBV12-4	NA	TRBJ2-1	TGTGCCAGCAGCCCCCTCGGGAGTGTCTACAATGAGCAGTTCTTC	CASSPLGSVYNEQFF
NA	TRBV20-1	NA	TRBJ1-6	TGCAGTGCTAGAGACCGGACAGCTAGTAATTCACCCCTCCACTTT	CSARDRTASNSPLHF
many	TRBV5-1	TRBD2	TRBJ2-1	TGCGCCAGCAGCTTGGTAGCGGGCGGCTCCTACAATGAGCAGTTCTTC	CASSLVAGGSYNEQFF
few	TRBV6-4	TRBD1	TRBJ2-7	TGTGCCAGCAGTGTGCGGCAGGGGGCCTACGAGCAGTACTTC	CASSVRQGAYEQYF
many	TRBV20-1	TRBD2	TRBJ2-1	TGCAGTGCTAATGAGGCGGGAGTAAGGAACAATGAGCAGTTCTTC	CSANEAGVRNNEQFF
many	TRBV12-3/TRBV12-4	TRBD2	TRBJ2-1	TGTGCCAGCGGGAGGGCCTACTACAATGAGCAGTTCTTC	CASGRAYYNEQFF
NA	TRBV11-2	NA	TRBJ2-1	TGTGCCAGCAGCTTAGAGACCGCATTCGGGGGATCCTACAATGAGCAGTTCTTC	CASSLETAFGGSYNEQFF
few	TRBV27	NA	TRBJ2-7	TGTGCCAGCAGTACTAACTGGGGCCACTACGAGCAGTACTTC	CASSTNWGHYEQYF
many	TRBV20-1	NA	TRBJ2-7	TGCAGTGCTAGAGGGACCGGAGGCCGCTACGAGCAGTACTTC	CSARGTGGRYEQYF
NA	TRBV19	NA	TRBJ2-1	TGTGCCAGTAGTCCCCGGGCCGTGCCCAATGAGCAGTTCTTC	CASSPRAVPNEQFF
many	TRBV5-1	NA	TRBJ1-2	TGCGCCAGCAGCTTAGAACGGACTCTTGGGTCATATGGCTACACCTTC	CASSLERTLGSYGYTF
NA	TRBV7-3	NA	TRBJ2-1	TGTGCCAGCAGCCCAACCGGGACATATGTGAATGAGCAGTTCTTC	CASSPTGTYVNEQFF
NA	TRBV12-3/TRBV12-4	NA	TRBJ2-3	TGTGCCAGCCAGGGGGACATCGGGGGATATATCACAGATACGCAGTATTTT	CASQGDIGGYITDTQYF
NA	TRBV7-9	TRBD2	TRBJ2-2	TGTGCCAGCGGGGCTAGCGGACTAAACACCGGGGAGCTGTTTTTT	CASGASGLNTGELFF
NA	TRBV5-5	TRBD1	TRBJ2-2	TGTGCCAGCAGCTGGTCACAGGGGTCTAGTGCCGGGGAGCTGTTTTTT	CASSWSQGSSAGELFF
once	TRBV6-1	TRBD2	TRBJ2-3	TGTGCCAGCAGTGCCGGAAAGCGGGGCCAATCCACAGATACGCAGTATTTT	CASSAGKRGQSTDTQYF
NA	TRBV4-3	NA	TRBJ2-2	TGCGCCAGCAGCCAGATGACAGGTTCGAACACCGGGGAGCTGTTTTTT	CASSQMTGSNTGELFF
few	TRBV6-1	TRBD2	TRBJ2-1	TGTGCCAGCAGCCTTCGACTAGCGGAGTACAATGAGCAGTTCTTC	CASSLRLAEYNEQFF
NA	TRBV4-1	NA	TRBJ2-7	TGCGCCAGCAGCCAACCCGGGACATTCTTCTACGAGCAGTACTTC	CASSQPGTFFYEQYF
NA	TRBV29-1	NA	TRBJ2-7	TGCAGCGTTGGTACACTCTACGAGCAGTACTTC	CSVGTLYEQYF
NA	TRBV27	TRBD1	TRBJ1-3	TGTGCCAGCAGTACGACAGGGATCTCTGGAAACACCATATATTTT	CASSTTGISGNTIYF
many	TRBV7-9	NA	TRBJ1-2	TGTGCCAGCAGCCATTCGGGGAGCGGCTACACCTTC	CASSHSGSGYTF
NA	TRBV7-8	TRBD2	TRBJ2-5	TGTGCCAGCAGCTTTCAACGAGCGGGAGGGGAGACCCAGTACTTC	CASSFQRAGGETQYF
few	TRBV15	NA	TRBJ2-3	TGTGCCACCAGCAGAGAAATTGGGCAGGGCGCAGATACGCAGTATTTT	CATSREIGQGADTQYF
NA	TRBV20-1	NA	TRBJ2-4	TGCAGTGCTTCTTTAGGGACACCACTCAAAAACATTCAGTACTTC	CSASLGTPLKNIQYF
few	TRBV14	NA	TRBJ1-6	TGTGCCAGCAGCCAAGATGTCCAGCGCATGAATTCACCCCTCCACTTT	CASSQDVQRMNSPLHF
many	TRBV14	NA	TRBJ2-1	TGTGCCAGCAGCCAAGATCAAGGAGCCCCCTACAATGAGCAGTTCTTC	CASSQDQGAPYNEQFF
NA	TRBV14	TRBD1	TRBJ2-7	TGTGCCAGCAGGGACAGGGGCGGCTACGAGCAGTACTTC	CASRDRGGYEQYF
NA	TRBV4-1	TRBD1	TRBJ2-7	TGCGCCAGCAGTCCGGCCGGGACAGGCGGGTCCGAGCAGTACTTC	CASSPAGTGGSEQYF
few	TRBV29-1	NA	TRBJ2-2	TGCAGCGTTGAGGCGGGGACGAACACCGGGGAGCTGTTTTTT	CSVEAGTNTGELFF
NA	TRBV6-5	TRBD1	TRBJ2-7	TGTGCCAGCAGTTTTCCGACCACCGGGACAGGGTCTTACGAGCAGTACTTC	CASSFPTTGTGSYEQYF
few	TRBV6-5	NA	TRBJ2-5	TGTGCCAGCAGTTATACTCATGTAGGGGAGACCCAGTACTTC	CASSYTHVGETQYF
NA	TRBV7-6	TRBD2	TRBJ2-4	TGTGCCAGCAGCCAATTAGCGGGAGGGCCCCTTTCCAAAAACATTCAGTACTTC	CASSQLAGGPLSKNIQYF
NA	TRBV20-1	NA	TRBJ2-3	TGCAGTGCTAGAGATTTTTCCCAGGGCACAGATACGCAGTATTTT	CSARDFSQGTDTQYF
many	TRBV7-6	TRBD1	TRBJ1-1	TGTGCCAGCAGCTATATCCCTACAGGGGAAAAAGCTTTCTTT	CASSYIPTGEKAFF
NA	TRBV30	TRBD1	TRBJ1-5	TGTGCCTGCCAAGGACAGGGCCAGCCCCAGCATTTT	CACQGQGQPQHF
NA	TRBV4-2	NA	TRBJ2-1	TGTGCCAGCAGCCCCGGCGTAGGGGGAGGGTGGGACTACAATGAGCAGTTCTTC	CASSPGVGGGWDYNEQFF
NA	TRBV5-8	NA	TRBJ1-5	TGTGCCAGCAGCTTGGCCGGGTGGCCCCAGCATTTT	CASSLAGWPQHF
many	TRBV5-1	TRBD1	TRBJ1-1	TGCGCCAGCAGCATTTCGGGACAGTTGACTGAAGCTTTCTTT	CASSISGQLTEAFF
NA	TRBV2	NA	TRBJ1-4	TGTGCCAGCAGACCTGACAGAGGATTAAATGAAAAACTGTTTTTT	CASRPDRGLNEKLFF
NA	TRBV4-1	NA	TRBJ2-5	TGCGCCAGCAGCCAAGATAGGGGGGCAGAGACCCAGTACTTC	CASSQDRGAETQYF
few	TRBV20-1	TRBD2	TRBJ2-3	TGCAGTGCCGAGCGGGGGAGTGCCGTAGATACGCAGTATTTT	CSAERGSAVDTQYF
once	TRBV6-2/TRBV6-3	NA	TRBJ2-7	TGTGCCAGCAGTTATCCCGGGACCAGTTCGCAGCAGTACTTC	CASSYPGTSSQQYF
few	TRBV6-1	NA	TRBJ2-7	TGTGCCAGCACCGGGTCCTACGAGCAGTACTTC	CASTGSYEQYF
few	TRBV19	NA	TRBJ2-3	TGTGCCAGTAGTCTCTGGGGTCGCACAGATACGCAGTATTTT	CASSLWGRTDTQYF
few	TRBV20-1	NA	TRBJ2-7	TGCAGTGCTAGAGTTGGCACGACTTACGAGCAGTACTTC	CSARVGTTYEQYF
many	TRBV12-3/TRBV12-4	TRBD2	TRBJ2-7	TGTGCCAGCAGCCACGGACTAGCGGGAGTAGCCTACGAGCAGTACTTC	CASSHGLAGVAYEQYF
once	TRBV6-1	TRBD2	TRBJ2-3	TGTGCCAGCAGTGATATAGGGCTAGCGGGAGTTATGAAAAGTGCAAATACGCAGTATTTT	CASSDIGLAGVMKSANTQYF
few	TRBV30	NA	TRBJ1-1	TGTGCCTGGAGTGTAACACGGCCCGAAGCTTTCTTT	CAWSVTRPEAFF
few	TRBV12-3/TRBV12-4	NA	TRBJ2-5	TGTGCCAGCGGAAGGGGGATAGAGACCCAGTACTTC	CASGRGIETQYF
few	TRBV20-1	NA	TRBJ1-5	TGCAGTACAAGGGAGACAGTTGGTAATCAGCCCCAGCATTTT	CSTRETVGNQPQHF
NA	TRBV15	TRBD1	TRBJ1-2	TGTGCCACCAGCAGGGCCGGGACAGGGCTCAACTATGGCTACACCTTC	CATSRAGTGLNYGYTF